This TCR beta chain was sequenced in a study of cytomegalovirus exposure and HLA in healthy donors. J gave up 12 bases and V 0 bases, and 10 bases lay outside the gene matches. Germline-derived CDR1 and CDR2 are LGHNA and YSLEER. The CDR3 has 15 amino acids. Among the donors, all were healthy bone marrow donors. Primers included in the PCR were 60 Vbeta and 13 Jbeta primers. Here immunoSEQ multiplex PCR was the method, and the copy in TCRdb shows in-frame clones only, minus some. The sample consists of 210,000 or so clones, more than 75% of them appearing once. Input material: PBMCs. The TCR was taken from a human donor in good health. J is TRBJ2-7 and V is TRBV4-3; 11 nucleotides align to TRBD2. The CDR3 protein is CASSQDLVIAGGTYF. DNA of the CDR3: TGCGCCAGCAGCCAAGATCTCGTGATAGCGGGAGGGACGTACTTC.